This T cell receptor beta chain emerged from a study of cytomegalovirus exposure and HLA in healthy donors. Regarding the study as a whole: The classifier reportedly diagnosed cytomegalovirus status with high specificity and sensitivity.

Points on this clone: Its antigen is not known.

The CDR3 has 13 amino acids. V lost 4 bases and J 0 bases, leaving 6 bases between the germline ends. CDR1 and CDR2 from the germline V gene are MNHNY and SVGAGI (reference sequence). A multiplex PCR was run with 60 Vbeta primers and 13 Jbeta primers. TCRdb's copy holds only in-frame clones and misses some; the assay was immunoSEQ multiplex PCR. The table has around 150,000 clones, almost 80% seen once. Those who donated were healthy bone marrow donors. The receptor was derived from a man aged 18 to 30 in good health and CMV-seropositive. The source material was PBMCs. The chain has TRBV6-6 and TRBJ1-1, with D unclear. For the CDR3, the DNA is TGTGCCAGCAGTTCCTTAATGAACACTGAAGCTTTCTTT. Translation: CASSSLMNTEAFF.